Reported below is one T cell receptor beta chain. This clonotype was counted between two and nine times. No cognate antigen has been identified for it. Base-call qualities are not available, and no considerably larger clone is one nucleotide away. This sample is drawn from a study of T-cell memory formation after mild COVID-19 (dated by TCRdb to the early 2020s). In terms of the full investigation: Most TCR sequence clusters were specific to one of the two donors. In a couple of donors, T-cell clones that expanded and contracted after mild COVID-19 were tracked by sequencing TCRalpha and TCRbeta repertoires over time. Two young, previously healthy adult volunteers made up the cohort, one male and one female. Study-wide findings and limitations: SARS-CoV-2 specificity was not confirmed for the second-wave clones peaking on day 37. Contracting CD4+ clones were found mainly in CM and EM memory subsets, while CD8+ clones were enriched in EMRA. Only two mild cases were covered in the study, and larger cohorts including severe cases with pre-infection samples were considered necessary. Balanced CD4/CD8 phenotypes were observed for clones contracting from day 15 to 85, whereas a bias towards CD4+ was observed for a second wave of clones expanding from day 15 to 37. Some responding clones were detected in pre-infection memory, suggesting pre-existing cross-reactive memory T cells joined the SARS-CoV-2 response.

PBMCs were isolated by Ficoll-Paque density gradient centrifugation. Unmatched junction bases come to 14, with V trimmed by 1 base and J by 0 bases. Inclusive of the bounding cysteine and phenylalanine, the CDR3 is 19 residues long. This entry keeps only the CDR3 DNA: 57 bases, framed from base 1. The germline V gene yields SGDLS for CDR1 and YYNGEE for CDR2. Sequenced using an Illumina NovaSeq 6000. TCRalpha and TCRbeta cDNA libraries were constructed by 5'RACE with constant-segment primers, with sample barcodes and unique molecular identifiers being introduced. RNA was extracted from every sample with Trizol reagent. Libraries were amplified in two PCR steps, with a second sample barcode and Illumina TruSeq adapters added in the second step. Sequencing of libraries was performed on an Illumina NovaSeq with 2 x 150 bp paired-end reads. The paper's data handling went like this. Demultiplexing of reads and collapsing into UMI-guided consensus sequences were performed with migec v1.2.7. With mixcr v2.1.11, UMI consensuses were aligned to TRA and TRB V and J templates and assembled into clonotypes. A clonotype was counted as expanded or contracted only when both edgeR and NoisET called the clonotype significant, with the noise models trained on biological replicates. For edgeR calls, a false discovery rate-adjusted p below 0.01 and a log2 fold-change threshold of 1 were applied. As an exploratory analysis of dynamics, max-normalized trajectories of the 1000 most abundant clonotypes were examined by PCA with hierarchical clustering. Separately sequenced CD4+ and CD8+ repertoires were used to assign a CD4 or CD8 phenotype to each responding clone. TCRdb applied fastp at Q25 and MiXCR to the public reads, then kept only in-frame beta chains. Records with the same CDR3 protein are collapsed into one entry carrying the most frequent genes and DNA. Clone size and V and J calls follow TCRdb, not the original study. Recorded for this sample are some 120,000 distinct CDR3 sequences; about 6.5% of them occurred a single time. The ten most abundant clones make up roughly 2% of the sample.

The sequencing input was PBMCs or a T cell subset sorted from them (not recorded which). This sequence uses TRBV9 and TRBJ2-7, and TRBD2 matches 9 of the central bases. The TCR originated in an adult woman who had mild COVID-19 (a few samples of this study predate the infection). The sample titles of this study are shuffled in the database, so cell type and time point are left out; the donor was told from shared clones. This receptor has the CDR3 CASSVRPDSGSGSSYEQYF. The sequenced DNA: TGTGCCAGCAGCGTAAGGCCAGATAGCGGGAGCGGTAGCTCCTACGAGCAGTACTTC.